A selection of T cell receptor beta chains follows, all from one sample in a study of regulatory T cells in long-lasting Graves disease. TCRdb itself ran the multiplex PCR reads through MiXCR, one entry per CDR3 protein. Altogether some 220,000 distinct CDR3 sequences are present, roughly 20% being singletons, with the ten largest covering 12%. These data were also reused for a study on T cells in Graves' hyperthyroidism and ophthalmopathy.

Here the sequenced sample was peripheral blood mononuclear cells (PBMCs), taken at new diagnosis, from a patient treated with antithyroid drugs. These receptors were collected from a woman aged 25 to 39 with Graves disease. Both conserved end residues are part of each CDR3. A D gene is named only where the DNA matches it firmly. Where a row states a size, it is once, few, many or the class of an expanded clone; other rows omit it.

V gene,J gene,D gene,clone size,CDR3 DNA,CDR3 protein
TRBV11-2,TRBJ2-7,TRBD2,many,TGTGCCAGCAGGCGCGGGGGGGGACACCTGTTGTCCTACGAGCAGTACTTC,CASRRGGGHLLSYEQYF
TRBV10-3,TRBJ1-2,-,-,TGTGCCATCAGTGAGTCGAATCCAGGGCCGAAGGGCTATGGCTACACCTTC,CAISESNPGPKGYGYTF
TRBV7-2,TRBJ2-7,TRBD1,few,TGTGCCAGCAGCTTCACAGGGGCCTCGTCCTACGAGCAGTACTTC,CASSFTGASSYEQYF
TRBV19,TRBJ1-5,-,-,TGTGCCAGTAGTAAATCACCCCCAGGGAGCAATAAGCCCCAGCATTTT,CASSKSPPGSNKPQHF
TRBV12-3/TRBV12-4,TRBJ1-1,TRBD1,once,TGTGCCAGCAAGACAACAGGGGTCATGAACACTGAAGCTTTCTTT,CASKTTGVMNTEAFF
TRBV5-1,TRBJ2-3,-,many,TGCGCCAGCAGCCTCGGAAGGGCTAGCACAGATACGCAGTATTTT,CASSLGRASTDTQYF
TRBV7-3,TRBJ2-3,TRBD1,many,TGTGCCAGCAGCTTGACAGGGGGCGCAGGCACAGATACGCAGTATTTT,CASSLTGGAGTDTQYF
TRBV20-1,TRBJ1-4,-,many,TGCAGTGCTAGAGATAGGGGCAGGGCGCGGAATGAAAAACTGTTTTTT,CSARDRGRARNEKLFF
TRBV12-3/TRBV12-4,TRBJ2-1,-,many,TGTGCCAGCATTAAAGCAGGGGCTGGGGGGGAGCAGTTCTTC,CASIKAGAGGEQFF
TRBV19,TRBJ2-1,TRBD2,-,TGTGCCAGTAGTATAGTAGGGGCGGCGGGAGGGGACAATGAGCAGCTCTTC,CASSIVGAAGGDNEQLF
TRBV4-1,TRBJ2-1,TRBD2,-,TGCGCCAGCAGCCAAGTGCCCAGCGGGGGGGGGGAGCAGTTCTTC,CASSQVPSGGGEQFF
TRBV9,TRBJ1-1,-,many,TGTGCCAGCAGCGTAGCACAGGACACTGAAGCTTTCTTT,CASSVAQDTEAFF
TRBV6-1,TRBJ2-7,-,few,TGTGCCAGCAGTCTGAGACAGAACTCCTACGAGCAGTACTTC,CASSLRQNSYEQYF
TRBV7-8,TRBJ2-1,TRBD2,many,TGTGCCAGCAGCATCGGGACTAACAATGAGCAGTTCTTC,CASSIGTNNEQFF
TRBV19,TRBJ2-1,TRBD2,-,TGTGCCAGTAGTAGATGGGGACTAGCGGATCCGAGTGGTGAGCAGTTCTTC,CASSRWGLADPSGEQFF
TRBV7-9,TRBJ1-3,-,-,TGTGCCAGCAGCCCGGAGGTGGCAGTAGTAGGGGACACCATATATTTT,CASSPEVAVVGDTIYF
TRBV19,TRBJ1-1,-,many,TGTGCCAGTAGGAGCGGGACCCATACTGGTACCGCTGAAGCTTTCTTT,CASRSGTHTGTAEAFF
TRBV19,TRBJ1-1,-,many,TGTGCCAGTAAACCGGGGCGGGCTAACACTGAAGCTTTCTTT,CASKPGRANTEAFF
TRBV20-1,TRBJ2-1,TRBD2,-,TGCAGTGCTAGTTCTATAGCTAGCGGGAGGCCATATGAGCAGTTCTTC,CSASSIASGRPYEQFF
TRBV4-2,TRBJ2-4,-,-,TGTGCCAGCAGCCAAGAGACAGAGAGACTAGCCAAAAACATTCAGTACTTC,CASSQETERLAKNIQYF
TRBV2,TRBJ2-3,TRBD2,many,TGTGCCAGCAGTGCCGGGACTAGCGGGGGCCGTAGCACAGATACGCAGTATTTT,CASSAGTSGGRSTDTQYF
TRBV29-1,TRBJ1-2,-,many,TGCAGCGTTGAAGTAGTGGCAAACTATGGCTACACCTTC,CSVEVVANYGYTF